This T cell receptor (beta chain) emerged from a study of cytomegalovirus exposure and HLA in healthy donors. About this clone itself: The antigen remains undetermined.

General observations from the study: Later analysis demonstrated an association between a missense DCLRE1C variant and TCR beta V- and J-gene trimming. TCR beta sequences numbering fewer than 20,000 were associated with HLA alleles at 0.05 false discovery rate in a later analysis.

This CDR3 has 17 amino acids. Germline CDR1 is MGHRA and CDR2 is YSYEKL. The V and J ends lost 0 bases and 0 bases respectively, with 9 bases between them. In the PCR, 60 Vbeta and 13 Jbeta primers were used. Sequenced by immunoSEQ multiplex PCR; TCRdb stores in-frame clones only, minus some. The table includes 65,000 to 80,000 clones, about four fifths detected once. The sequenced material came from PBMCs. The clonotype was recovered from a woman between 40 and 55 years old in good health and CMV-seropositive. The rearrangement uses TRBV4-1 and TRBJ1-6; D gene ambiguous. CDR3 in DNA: TGCGCCAGCAGCCAAGATCAGGCAAGCTCCTATAATTCACCCCTCCACTTT. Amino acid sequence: CASSQDQASSYNSPLHF.